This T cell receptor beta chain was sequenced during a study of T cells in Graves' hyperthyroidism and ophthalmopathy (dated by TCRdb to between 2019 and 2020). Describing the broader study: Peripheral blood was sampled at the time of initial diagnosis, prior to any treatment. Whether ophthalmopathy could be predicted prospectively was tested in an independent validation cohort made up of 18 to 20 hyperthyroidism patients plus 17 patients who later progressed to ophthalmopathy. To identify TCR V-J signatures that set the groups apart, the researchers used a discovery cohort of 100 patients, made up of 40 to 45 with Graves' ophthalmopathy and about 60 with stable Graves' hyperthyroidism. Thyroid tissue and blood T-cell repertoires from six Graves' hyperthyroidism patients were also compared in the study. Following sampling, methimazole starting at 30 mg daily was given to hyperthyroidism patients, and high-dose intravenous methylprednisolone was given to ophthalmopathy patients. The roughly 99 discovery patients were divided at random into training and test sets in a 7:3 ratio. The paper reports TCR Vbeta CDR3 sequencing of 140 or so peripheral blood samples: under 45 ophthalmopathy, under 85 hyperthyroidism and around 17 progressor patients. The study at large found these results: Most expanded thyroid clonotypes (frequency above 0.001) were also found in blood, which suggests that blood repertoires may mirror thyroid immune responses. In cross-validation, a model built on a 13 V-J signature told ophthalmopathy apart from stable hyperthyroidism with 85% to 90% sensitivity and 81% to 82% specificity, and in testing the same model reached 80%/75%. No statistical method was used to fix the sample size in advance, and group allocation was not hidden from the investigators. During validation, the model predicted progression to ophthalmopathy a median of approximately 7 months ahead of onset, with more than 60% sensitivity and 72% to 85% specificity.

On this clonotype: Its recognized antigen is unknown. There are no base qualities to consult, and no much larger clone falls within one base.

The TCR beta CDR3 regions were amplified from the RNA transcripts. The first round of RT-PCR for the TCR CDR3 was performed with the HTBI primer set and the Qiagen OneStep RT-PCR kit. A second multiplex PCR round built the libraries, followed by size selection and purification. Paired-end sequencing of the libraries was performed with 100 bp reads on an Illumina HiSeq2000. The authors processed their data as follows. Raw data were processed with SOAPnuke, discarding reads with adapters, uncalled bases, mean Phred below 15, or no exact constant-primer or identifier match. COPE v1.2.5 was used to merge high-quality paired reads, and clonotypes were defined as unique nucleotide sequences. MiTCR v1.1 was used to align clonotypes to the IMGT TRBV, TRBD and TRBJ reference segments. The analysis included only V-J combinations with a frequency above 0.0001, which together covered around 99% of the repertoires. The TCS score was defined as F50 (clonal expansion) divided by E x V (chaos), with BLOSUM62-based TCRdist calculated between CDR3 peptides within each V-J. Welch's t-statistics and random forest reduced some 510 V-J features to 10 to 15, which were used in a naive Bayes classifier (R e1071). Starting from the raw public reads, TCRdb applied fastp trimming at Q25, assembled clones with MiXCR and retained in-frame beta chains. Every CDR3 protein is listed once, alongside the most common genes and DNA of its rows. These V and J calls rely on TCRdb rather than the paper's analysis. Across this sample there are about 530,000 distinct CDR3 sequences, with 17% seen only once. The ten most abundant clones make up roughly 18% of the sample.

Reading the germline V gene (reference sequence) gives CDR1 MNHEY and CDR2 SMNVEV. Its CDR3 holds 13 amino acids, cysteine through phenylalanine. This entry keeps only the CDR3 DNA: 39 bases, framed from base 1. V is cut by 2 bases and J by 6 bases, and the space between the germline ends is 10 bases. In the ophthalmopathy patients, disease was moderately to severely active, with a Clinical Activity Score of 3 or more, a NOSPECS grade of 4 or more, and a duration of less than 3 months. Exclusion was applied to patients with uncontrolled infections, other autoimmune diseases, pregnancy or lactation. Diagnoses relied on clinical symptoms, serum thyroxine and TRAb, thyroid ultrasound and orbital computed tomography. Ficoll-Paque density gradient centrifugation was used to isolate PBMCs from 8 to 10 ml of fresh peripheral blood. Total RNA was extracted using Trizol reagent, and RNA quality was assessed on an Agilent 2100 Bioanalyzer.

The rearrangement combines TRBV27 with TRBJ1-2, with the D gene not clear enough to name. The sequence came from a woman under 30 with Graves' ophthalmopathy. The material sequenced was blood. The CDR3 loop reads CASSLGISNGYTF. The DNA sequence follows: TGTGCCAGCAGTTTAGGGATCTCGAATGGCTACACCTTC.